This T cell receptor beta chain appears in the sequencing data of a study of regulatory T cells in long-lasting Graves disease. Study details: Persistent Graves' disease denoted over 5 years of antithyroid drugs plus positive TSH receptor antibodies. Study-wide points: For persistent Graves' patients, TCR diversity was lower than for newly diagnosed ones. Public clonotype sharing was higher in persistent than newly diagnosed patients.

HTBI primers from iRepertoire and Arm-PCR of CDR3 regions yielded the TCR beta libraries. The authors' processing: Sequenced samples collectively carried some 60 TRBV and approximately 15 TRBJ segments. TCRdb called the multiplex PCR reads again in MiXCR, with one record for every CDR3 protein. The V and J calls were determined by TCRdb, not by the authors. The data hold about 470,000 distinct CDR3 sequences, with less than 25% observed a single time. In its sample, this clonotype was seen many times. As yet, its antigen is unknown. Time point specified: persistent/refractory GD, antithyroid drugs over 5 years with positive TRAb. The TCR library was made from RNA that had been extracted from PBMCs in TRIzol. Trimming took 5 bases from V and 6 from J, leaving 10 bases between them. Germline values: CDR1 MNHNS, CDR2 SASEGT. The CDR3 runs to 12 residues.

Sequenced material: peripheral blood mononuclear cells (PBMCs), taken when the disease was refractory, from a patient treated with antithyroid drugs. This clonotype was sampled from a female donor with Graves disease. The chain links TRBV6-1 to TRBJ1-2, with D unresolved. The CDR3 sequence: CASSTRRNGYTF. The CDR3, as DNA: TGTGCCAGCAGTACCAGACGAAATGGCTACACCTTC.